The next 4 T cell receptor beta chains were all read from a single sample in a study of response to subunit inactivated influenza vaccine. TCRdb re-called the RT-PCR reads with MiXCR, one entry per CDR3 protein. The sample has roughly 570,000 distinct CDR3 sequences; roughly 15% are singletons. Sample: PBMCs from blood, taken approximately 12 days after vaccination. The receptors derive from a middle-aged man who received an inactivated influenza vaccine.

This clonotype turned up a few times. The chain joins TRBV20-1 to TRBJ2-3; perhaps TRBD1 as D (5 bases). CDR1 is DFQATT, CDR2 SNEGSKA, per germline (reference sequence). V lost 5 bases and J lost 2, with 14 bases in between. The length of the CDR3 is 14 residues. CDR3 residues: CSAHGRVVTDTQYF. CDR3 bases: TGCAGTGCTCATGGCAGGGTTGTCACAGATACGCAGTATTTT.

This clonotype was recorded many times. The chain uses TRBV7-9 and TRBJ1-2; 7 bases line up with TRBD1. Germline CDR1 SEHNR, CDR2 FQNEAQ (reference sequence). The CDR3 totals 15 residues. V was pared by 5 bases and J by 4 bases, with 10 bases of the junction left unmatched. CDR3 sequence: CASSEADRRFYGYTF. CDR3 DNA: TGTGCCAGCAGCGAGGCGGACAGGCGTTTCTATGGCTACACCTTC.

This clonotype was observed many times. The chain links TRBV7-2 to TRBJ2-5; 10 bases match TRBD2. After removal of 7 bases from V and 2 bases from J, the junction contained 7 bases not matched to a gene. The germline V gene has CDR1 SGHTA and CDR2 FQGNSA. The CDR3 sequence is 15 residues long. The CDR3 reads CASTLLAGQQETQYF. CDR3 nucleotide sequence: TGTGCCAGCACCCTACTAGCGGGACAACAAGAGACCCAGTACTTC.

This clonotype was seen many times. J is TRBJ2-2 and V is TRBV6-5; TRBD2 matches 11 bases. V shed 0 bases, J shed 6 bases, and the junction held 9 bases outside the gene matches. The CDR3 runs 18 residues. Germline V CDR1 and CDR2: MNHEY, SVGAGI. The CDR3 loop reads CASSYSLTLAGVSGELFF. CDR3 coding DNA: TGTGCCAGCAGTTACTCCTTAACACTAGCGGGGGTATCCGGGGAGCTGTTTTTT.